The 22 T cell receptor beta chains below come from one sample, sequenced in a study of cytomegalovirus exposure and HLA in healthy donors. The primer mix had 60 Vbeta and 13 Jbeta primers. The assay was immunoSEQ multiplex PCR, and TCRdb's table has in-frame clones only and misses some. The repertoire consists of roughly 120,000 clones, with roughly 66% occurring once and the leading ten covering approximately 4.3%. Material: PBMCs. The receptor set was obtained from a man aged 55-75 years in good health and CMV-seropositive.

The chain uses TRBV4-2 and TRBJ1-5; D perhaps matches TRBD1 (6 bases). This CDR3 region has 16 residues. Trimming left V 0 bases short and J 1 base short, with 10 bases between. Germline lookup yields CDR1 LGHNA and CDR2 YNFKEQ. CDR3 nucleotides: TGTGCCAGCAGCCAAGATCAGGGGCGGAGCAATCAGCCCCAGCATTTT. This sequence encodes CASSQDQGRSNQPQHF.

The rearrangement joins TRBV5-6 to TRBJ1-6; D gene uncertain. Trimming took off 1 base at V and 9 bases at J, with 8 bases between the two ends. The germline V gene encodes CDR1 SGHDT and CDR2 YYEEEE. The CDR3 is 13 residues long. The CDR3 sequence is CASSLWASSPLHF. CDR3 DNA sequence: TGTGCCAGCAGCTTGTGGGCGAGTTCACCCCTCCACTTT.

About this clone: Other DNA sequences of this sample code for an identical CDR3. This sequence joins TRBV19 and TRBJ1-1, with D possibly matching TRBD1 (6 bases). CDR1 and CDR2 from the germline V gene are LNHDA and SQIVND (reference sequence). Trimming left V 5 bases short and J 1 base short, with 11 bases between. The CDR3 totals 14 residues. CDR3 region: CASSQTGGNTEAFF. CDR3 nucleotides: TGTGCCAGTAGTCAGACAGGAGGGAACACTGAAGCTTTCTTT.

The V call is TRBV30, the J call TRBJ1-6; 9 positions agree with TRBD1. The junction had 16 bases not matched to a gene; V was cut back by 5 bases and J by 8 bases. This CDR3 spans 17 amino acids. From germline, CDR1 is GTSNPN and CDR2 SVGIG (reference sequence). In nucleotides, the CDR3 is TGTGCCTGGGGACAACAGGGGGCCGGACCCCCTGATTCACCCCTCCACTTT. Protein: CAWGQQGAGPPDSPLHF.

The rearrangement links TRBV29-1 to TRBJ1-1; TRBD1 is a possible D gene (5 bases). Trimming left V 5 bases short and J 3 bases short, with 16 bases between. Germline V gene lookup returns CDR1 SQVTM and CDR2 ANQGSEA. The CDR3 extends over 14 amino acids. CDR3 nucleotide sequence: TGCAGCGTTCTTGGCCGGGGGGGGGACACTGAAGCTTTCTTT. It yields the protein CSVLGRGGDTEAFF.

The gene calls are TRBV28 and TRBJ1-2; TRBD1 might be the D (6 bases). Germline assignment: CDR1 MDHEN and CDR2 SYDVKM. This CDR3 contains 17 residues. With 3 bases removed from V and 5 bases from J, the gap between germline ends came to 22 bases. The CDR3 coding sequence is TGTGCCAGCAGTTTGGCCTTATATAATCAGGGGCCGTATGGCTACACCTTC. Translated: CASSLALYNQGPYGYTF.

The chain joins TRBV7-9 to TRBJ1-1; D ambiguous. The CDR3 runs to 14 residues. The V gene lost 5 bases and the J gene lost 4 bases, with 14 bases spanning the gap. The germline CDR1 and CDR2 sequences are SEHNR and FQNEAQ (reference sequence). CDR3 sequence reads: CASSPGPSGTEAFF. DNA for the CDR3: TGTGCCAGCAGCCCGGGCCCCAGCGGCACTGAAGCTTTCTTT.

V usage is TRBV6-5 and J usage is TRBJ1-1; tentative D call: TRBD1 (5 bases). The germline gives CDR1 MNHEY, CDR2 SVGAGI. This CDR3 is 14 amino acids long. V lost 6 bases to trimming and J lost 1 base, with 12 bases between them. The CDR3 sequence is CASRSGFENTEAFF. The CDR3 nucleotides read TGTGCCAGCAGGTCAGGGTTCGAGAACACTGAAGCTTTCTTT.

In DNA, the CDR3 is TGTGCCAGCAGTTCTCGCAGGGTCACAGATACGCAGTATTTT. Residues: CASSSRRVTDTQYF. V and J are TRBV6-6 and TRBJ2-3; D is perhaps TRBD1 (5 bases). V dropped 4 bases and J dropped 2 bases, with 10 bases sitting between them. The CDR3 runs to 14 residues. Per the germline V gene, CDR1 is MNHNY and CDR2 is SVGAGI (reference sequence).

The chain has TRBV10-3 and TRBJ1-2; the match to TRBD1 covers 8 bases. The junction had 5 bases not matched to a gene; V was cut back by 3 bases and J by 5 bases. There are 14 residues in the CDR3. Germline V gene sequence: CDR1 ENHRY, CDR2 SYGVKD. The DNA of the CDR3 is TGTGCCATCAGTGAACCGGGACAGGAATATGGCTACACCTTC. It translates to CAISEPGQEYGYTF.

The genes are TRBV5-4 and TRBJ2-7; 11 bases are a match to TRBD1. Germline lookup yields CDR1 SGHNT and CDR2 YYREEE (reference sequence). The CDR3 runs to 16 residues. The ends lost 0 bases at V and 3 bases at J; junction bases unmatched: 5. This CDR3 is CASSLGGTGGIYEQYF. The DNA for the CDR3 is TGTGCCAGCAGCTTGGGCGGGACAGGGGGAATCTACGAGCAGTACTTC.

V is TRBV11-3 and J is TRBJ2-5; TRBD1 matches at 10 bases. With V trimmed by 5 bases and J by 5 bases, 8 bases remained unmatched. The CDR3 length is 15 residues. Germline-derived CDR1 and CDR2 are SGHNT and YENEEA. CDR3 bases: TGTGCCAGCAGCCAGGGACAGGGGAGAGTGGAGACCCAGTACTTC. Protein sequence: CASSQGQGRVETQYF.

The rearrangement links TRBV19 to TRBJ2-3; D not resolved. The CDR3 sequence is 17 residues long. The germline V and J ends were trimmed by 5 bases and 4 bases, with 22 bases remaining between them. Germline V gives CDR1 LNHDA, CDR2 SQIVND (reference sequence). CDR3 in DNA: TGTGCCAGTAGTCCGCGTCCCCTCGGGTTACGGTCAGATACGCAGTATTTT. Protein: CASSPRPLGLRSDTQYF. The variable domain in full, completed from reference TRBV19 and TRBJ2-3, reads DGGITQSPKYLFRKEGQNVTLSCEQNLNHDAMYWYRQDPGQGLRLIYYSQIVNDFQKGDIAEGYSVSREKKESFPLTVTSAQKNPTAFYLCASSPRPLGLRSDTQYFGPGTRLTVL.

The rearrangement joins TRBV2 to TRBJ2-3, with TRBD1 as a possible D gene (6 bases). Germline V gene lookup returns CDR1 SNHLY and CDR2 FYNNEI. V was pared by 8 bases and J by 3 bases, with 12 bases between. The length of the CDR3 is 13 residues. CDR3 bases: TGTGCCAGCGGGGGCGGAACTACAGATACGCAGTATTTT. Amino acids: CASGGGTTDTQYF.

In DNA, the CDR3 is TGTGCCTGGGGGGAGGGGTCCTATAATTCACCCCTCCACTTT. Translating it yields CAWGEGSYNSPLHF. J is TRBJ1-6 and V is TRBV30, with D possibly being TRBD1 (5 bases). CDR3 length: 14 amino acids. V shed 5 bases and J shed 1 base, with 9 bases lying between them. CDR1 and CDR2 from the germline V gene are GTSNPN and SVGIG (reference sequence).

The chain recombines TRBV5-6 with TRBJ2-5, with 9 bases that match TRBD1. Germline trimming cut 4 bases from V and 4 bases from J; bases unmatched to any gene: 5. CDR1 and CDR2 from the germline V gene are SGHDT and YYEEEE. The CDR3 extends over 14 amino acids. DNA of the CDR3: TGTGCCAGCAGCCCTGGACAGGGGTTAGAGACCCAGTACTTC. Encoded protein: CASSPGQGLETQYF.

This clone appeared a single time. The junction departs from germline at one end; a sequencing error may be responsible. Other DNA sequences in the same sample also yield this CDR3. The V and J genes are TRBV2 and TRBJ1-2, with a weak D call TRBD1 (5 bases). This CDR3 has 13 amino acids. Germline values: CDR1 SNHLY, CDR2 FYNNEI. CDR3 bases: TGTGCCAGTAGTGAAGGGGAGGACTATGGCTACACCTTC. This encodes CASSEGEDYGYTF. The variable domain in full, with the rest retrieved from reference TRBV2 and TRBJ1-2, is EPEVTQTPSHQVTQMGQEVILRCVPISNHLYFYWYRQILGQKVEFLVSFYNNEISEKSEIFDDQFSVERPDGSNFTLKIRSTKLEDSAMYFCASSEGEDYGYTFGSGTRLTVV.

CDR3 amino acids: CASSIQGYEQYF. The CDR3, as DNA: TGCGCCAGCAGCATACAGGGCTACGAGCAGTACTTC. The gene calls are TRBV5-1 and TRBJ2-7, with D maybe TRBD1 (6 bases). Germline loops: CDR1 SGHRS, CDR2 YFSETQ. The CDR3 spans 12 residues. The V end lost 4 bases, the J end lost 3 bases, and 8 bases lay between the germline ends.

The rearrangement uses TRBV9 and TRBJ2-2; maybe TRBD1 (6 bases). Trimming shortened V by 1 base and J by 6 bases, and 13 bases separated the two germline ends. The CDR3 runs 15 residues. Germline V CDR1 and CDR2: SGDLS, YYNGEE. CDR3 region: CASSVRGTGPGELFF. The CDR3 DNA reads as TGTGCCAGCAGCGTAAGGGGGACGGGACCCGGGGAGCTGTTTTTT.

The rearrangement joins TRBV9 to TRBJ2-7; D possibly corresponds to TRBD2 (7 bases). Trimming shortened V by 2 bases and J by 2 bases, and 14 bases separated the two germline ends. Germline V gene lookup returns CDR1 SGDLS and CDR2 YYNGEE. The CDR3 contains 15 residues. The CDR3 nucleotides are TGTGCCAGCAGCGTTTTCGCGGGGGACACCTACGAGCAGTACTTC. It specifies CASSVFAGDTYEQYF.

This clone was seen only a few times. The rearrangement uses TRBV7-9 and TRBJ2-3; D gene ambiguous. Trimming removed 4 bases at V and 0 bases at J, with 5 bases between. The germline V gene has CDR1 SEHNR and CDR2 FQNEAQ (reference sequence). CDR3 length: 13 amino acids. The CDR3 loop reads CASSYQSTDTQYF. The CDR3 region has the DNA TGTGCCAGCAGCTATCAAAGCACAGATACGCAGTATTTT.

V gene TRBV4-1 combines with J gene TRBJ2-3, with 9 bases fitting TRBD2. Unmatched junction bases numbered 12, after V lost 1 base and J lost 7 bases. This CDR3 region has 17 residues. From germline, CDR1 is MGHRA and CDR2 YSYEKL. The CDR3 loop reads CASSQGFAGGTTHTQYF. In DNA, the CDR3 is TGCGCCAGCAGCCAAGGGTTCGCGGGGGGGACCACTCATACGCAGTATTTT.